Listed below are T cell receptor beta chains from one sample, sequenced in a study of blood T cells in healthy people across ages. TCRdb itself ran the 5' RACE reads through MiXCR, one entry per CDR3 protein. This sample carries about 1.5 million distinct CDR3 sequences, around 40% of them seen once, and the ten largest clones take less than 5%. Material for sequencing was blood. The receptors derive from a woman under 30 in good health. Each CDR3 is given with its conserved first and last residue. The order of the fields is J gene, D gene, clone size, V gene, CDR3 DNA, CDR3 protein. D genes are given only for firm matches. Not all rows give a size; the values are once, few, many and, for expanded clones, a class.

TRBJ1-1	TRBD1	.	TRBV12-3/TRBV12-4	TGTGCCAGCGGGGGACAGAATGTAGTTACGGTGGCTTTCTTT	CASGGQNVVTVAFF
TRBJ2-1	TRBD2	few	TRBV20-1	TGCAGTGCTATCCGAGGCGGTAGCGGGAGTTCCTACAATGAGCAGTTCTTC	CSAIRGGSGSSYNEQFF
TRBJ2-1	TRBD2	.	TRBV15	TGTGCCACCAGCAGAGAACCCCCAAGACTAGCGGAAGCAAACAATGAGCAGTTCTTC	CATSREPPRLAEANNEQFF
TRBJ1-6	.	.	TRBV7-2	TGTGCCAGCAGCTTAGGGCCCCAGAGCTCCTATAATTCACCCCTCCACTTT	CASSLGPQSSYNSPLHF
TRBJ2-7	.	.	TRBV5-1	TGCGCCAGCAGCTTGGGTTGGGGGACCGAGTACAATGAGCAGTACTTC	CASSLGWGTEYNEQYF
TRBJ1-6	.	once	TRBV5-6	TGTGCCAGCAGCTTGGGTGCAGGGGACTATAATTCACCCCTCCACTTT	CASSLGAGDYNSPLHF
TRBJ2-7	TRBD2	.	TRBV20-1	TGCTGTGCTAGAGATCGGGGGGGCAACTACAATGAGCAGTACTTC	CCARDRGGNYNEQYF
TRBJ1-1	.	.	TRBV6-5	TGTGCCAGCAGTTACTCGACGGGAGGTGAAGCTTTCTTT	CASSYSTGGEAFF
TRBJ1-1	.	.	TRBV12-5	TGTGCTAGTGGTTTGGTACTGGGGGTCTTTGGGACTGAAGCTTTCTTT	CASGLVLGVFGTEAFF
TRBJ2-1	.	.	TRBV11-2	TGTGCCAGCAGCGACGGGGGGCCCGCCTACAATGAGCAGTTCTTC	CASSDGGPAYNEQFF
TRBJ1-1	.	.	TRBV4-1	TGCGCCAGCAGCCAAGATCGCCGAGGGAATGAGAACACTGAAGCTTTCTTT	CASSQDRRGNENTEAFF
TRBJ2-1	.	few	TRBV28	TGTGCCAGCAGAGGGGAGGTACTCAATGAGCAGTTCTTC	CASRGEVLNEQFF
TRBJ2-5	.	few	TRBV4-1	TGCGCCAGCAGCCAGGATGTACCGGTGGGGCAAGAGACCCAGTACTTC	CASSQDVPVGQETQYF
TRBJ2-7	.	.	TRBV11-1	TGTGCCAGCAGCTTATGGGCGGGATCTTCCTACGAGCAGTACTTC	CASSLWAGSSYEQYF